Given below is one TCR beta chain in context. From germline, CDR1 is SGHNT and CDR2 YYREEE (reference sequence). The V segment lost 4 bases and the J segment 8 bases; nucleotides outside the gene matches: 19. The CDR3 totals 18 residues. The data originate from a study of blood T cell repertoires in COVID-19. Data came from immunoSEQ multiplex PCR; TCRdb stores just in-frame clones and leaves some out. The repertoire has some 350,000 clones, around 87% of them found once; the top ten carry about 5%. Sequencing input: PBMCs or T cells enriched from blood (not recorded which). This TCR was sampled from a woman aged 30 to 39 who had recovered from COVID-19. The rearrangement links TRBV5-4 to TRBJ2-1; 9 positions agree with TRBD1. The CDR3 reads CASSPGTGNLPPGDEQFF. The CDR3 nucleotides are TGTGCCAGCAGCCCCGGGACAGGGAATCTACCGCCGGGAGATGAGCAGTTCTTC.